These 19 T cell receptor beta chains were sequenced from one sample in a study of cytomegalovirus exposure and HLA in healthy donors. PCR primers comprised 60 Vbeta and 13 Jbeta primers. Clones were sequenced by immunoSEQ multiplex PCR, and TCRdb holds only the in-frame ones, with some missing. The data include approximately 80,000 clones; the top ten clones carry around 1.1%. Sequencing was performed on PBMCs. The receptor set was obtained from a woman aged 25 to 39 in good health and CMV-seronegative.

The chain joins TRBV5-3 to TRBJ1-2, with D possibly TRBD1 on 5 matching bases. TRBV5-3 is treated as an ORF (open reading frame) with a function not yet certain. Between the trimmed V and J ends, which lost 4 bases and 3 bases, there was a span of 13 bases. The CDR3 has 14 amino acids. CDR3 in amino acids: CARSPALRDYGYTF. In DNA, the CDR3 is TGTGCCAGAAGCCCCGCGCTCAGGGACTATGGCTACACCTTC.

CDR3 DNA sequence: TGTGCCTGGAGTGTGGCAGGGGGAAGGGAAAAACTGTTTTTT. It specifies CAWSVAGGREKLFF. This chain joins TRBV30 and TRBJ1-4; 7 bases are shared with TRBD1. The CDR3 runs 14 residues. Germline V CDR1 and CDR2: GTSNPN, SVGIG (reference sequence). After removal of 0 bases from V and 8 bases from J, the junction contained 6 bases not matched to a gene.

The chain combines TRBV10-1 with TRBJ2-5, with 9 bases lining up with TRBD1. CDR1 and CDR2 (germline): WNHNN, SYGVQD (reference sequence). The CDR3 consists of 15 residues. The junction had 7 bases not matched to a gene; V was cut back by 6 bases and J by 2 bases. The CDR3 region has the DNA TGCGCCAGCAGCTCCGGGACAGGGAAGCAAGAGACCCAGTACTTC. It translates to CASSSGTGKQETQYF.

V is TRBV5-4 and J is TRBJ2-2; 7 bases fit TRBD1. This CDR3 region has 15 residues. The J segment lost 6 bases and the V segment lost 3 bases, leaving 8 bases of the junction unmatched. CDR1 is SGHNT and CDR2 is YYREEE in the germline V gene (reference sequence). The CDR3 coding sequence is TGTGCCAGCAGCTCTACAGGGGTTGTCGCCGGGGAGCTGTTTTTT. It is translated as CASSSTGVVAGELFF.

The chain employs TRBV30 and TRBJ2-3, with TRBD2 identical over 8 bases. V lost 6 bases and J lost 3; bases outside the gene matches: 29. The CDR3 runs 21 residues. Looked up from germline, CDR1 is GTSNPN and CDR2 is SVGIG (reference sequence). The CDR3 here is CACNIPRQAGVPQYVTDTQYF. CDR3 sequence (DNA): TGTGCCTGTAATATACCCCGCCAAGCGGGGGTCCCCCAATATGTTACAGATACGCAGTATTTT.

The V gene is TRBV5-1, the J gene TRBJ2-2, with 9 bases that match TRBD1. The V segment lost 3 bases and the J segment 3 bases; nucleotides outside the gene matches: 3. CDR3 length: 15 residues. Germline CDR1 SGHRS, CDR2 YFSETQ. The CDR3 here is CASSSWTGDTGELFF. CDR3 coding DNA: TGCGCCAGCAGCTCGTGGACAGGGGACACCGGGGAGCTGTTTTTT.

The V gene is TRBV2, the J gene TRBJ2-7; TRBD1 might be the D (6 bases). Trimming pared 8 bases from V and 3 bases from J, leaving 17 bases between. Germline V gene sequence: CDR1 SNHLY, CDR2 FYNNEI. The CDR3 is 14 amino acids. CDR3 loop: CASGYGQKNYEQYF. The CDR3 region has the DNA TGTGCCAGCGGATATGGACAGAAAAACTACGAGCAGTACTTC.

CDR3 sequence reads: CASSEEAGVSKNIQYF. DNA of the CDR3: TGTGCCAGCAGTGAGGAGGCGGGGGTCTCCAAAAACATTCAGTACTTC. The J gene is TRBJ2-4, the V gene TRBV6-1, with 7 bases lining up with TRBD2. With 3 bases clipped from V and 2 bases from J, the junction kept 7 bases outside the gene matches. This CDR3 comprises 16 residues. Per germline, CDR1 MNHNS and CDR2 SASEGT.

V usage is TRBV4-1 and J usage is TRBJ2-4, with D possibly matching TRBD2 (5 bases). Trimming shortened V by 2 bases and J by 11 bases, and 28 bases separated the two germline ends. CDR1 is MGHRA and CDR2 is YSYEKL in the germline V gene. The CDR3 covers 18 residues. The CDR3 region is CASSQNIIPTKEGVFQYF. As DNA, the CDR3 is TGCGCCAGCAGCCAAAACATCATACCAACTAAAGAGGGAGTTTTTCAGTACTTC.

This chain joins TRBV2 and TRBJ1-1; 8 bases fit TRBD1. Per the germline V gene, CDR1 is SNHLY and CDR2 is FYNNEI. Losses at the gene ends were 5 bases for V and 9 bases for J; bases not matched to a gene: 14. The length of the CDR3 is 15 residues. The CDR3: CASSPRTGPTAKAFF. CDR3 coding DNA: TGTGCCAGCAGTCCTCGGACAGGGCCGACCGCAAAAGCTTTCTTT. The full variable domain, completed using reference TRBV2 and TRBJ1-1, is EPEVTQTPSHQVTQMGQEVILRCVPISNHLYFYWYRQILGQKVEFLVSFYNNEISEKSEIFDDQFSVERPDGSNFTLKIRSTKLEDSAMYFCASSPRTGPTAKAFFGQGTRLTVV.

The chain employs TRBV25-1 and TRBJ2-3; TRBD2 matches at 14 bases. V lost 9 bases to trimming and J lost 2 bases; unmatched junction nucleotides: 1. CDR3 size: 14 residues. Germline V gene data show CDR1 as MGHDK and CDR2 as SYGVNS. The CDR3 sequence is CARGLAGDTDTQYF. The CDR3 DNA reads as TGTGCCAGGGGACTAGCGGGGGACACAGATACGCAGTATTTT.

The gene calls are TRBV7-9 and TRBJ2-7; D gene uncertain. This CDR3 comprises 12 residues. V dropped 4 bases and J dropped 3 bases, with 7 bases sitting between them. Germline V gives CDR1 SEHNR, CDR2 FQNEAQ (reference sequence). The CDR3 DNA is TGTGCCAGCAGCTCCGTGAGCTACGAGCAGTACTTC. Amino acids: CASSSVSYEQYF.

This sequence joins TRBV5-1 and TRBJ2-5; D remains ambiguous. The V gene lost 0 bases and the J gene lost 5 bases, with 11 bases spanning the gap. Germline CDR1 reads SGHRS; CDR2 reads YFSETQ. The CDR3 length is 14 residues. The CDR3 region is CASSLARREETQYF. As DNA, the CDR3 is TGCGCCAGCAGCTTGGCGAGGAGAGAGGAGACCCAGTACTTC.

This rearrangement joins TRBV7-9 to TRBJ2-3, with a possible D match to TRBD1 (6 bases). V dropped 6 bases and J dropped 4 bases, with 8 bases sitting between them. CDR3 length: 12 amino acids. The V gene's germline CDR1 is SEHNR and CDR2 FQNEAQ (reference sequence). CDR3 region: CASREGADTQYF. CDR3 bases: TGTGCCAGCAGAGAGGGGGCAGATACGCAGTATTTT.

The V call is TRBV28, the J call TRBJ2-5; 12 nucleotides align to TRBD2. CDR1 is MDHEN, CDR2 SYDVKM, per germline. The CDR3 covers 15 residues. V gave up 6 bases and J gave up 5 bases; unmatched junction bases: 7. CDR3 in DNA: TGTGCCAGCAGCTCGACTAGCGGGAGAGGGGAGACCCAGTACTTC. Translation gives CASSSTSGRGETQYF.

The chain employs TRBV27 and TRBJ1-2; weak D call: TRBD1 (5 bases). The CDR3 is 14 residues long. Looked up from germline, CDR1 is MNHEY and CDR2 is SMNVEV (reference sequence). V was clipped by 8 bases and J by 6 bases, with 19 bases between them. CDR3 region: CASSRSGAVDGYTF. The DNA for the CDR3 is TGTGCCAGCTCCAGAAGCGGGGCTGTTGATGGCTACACCTTC.

This chain joins TRBV7-9 and TRBJ2-2, with 12 bases identical to TRBD2. Looked up from germline, CDR1 is SEHNR and CDR2 is FQNEAQ (reference sequence). The CDR3 contains 15 residues. The trim removed 4 bases at V and 3 bases at J, leaving 0 bases unmatched. The CDR3 DNA reads TGTGCCAGCAGCTCTAGCGGGAGGGACACCGGGGAGCTGTTTTTT. Translated: CASSSSGRDTGELFF.

V usage is TRBV6-1 and J usage is TRBJ1-1; no definite D call. Looked up from germline, CDR1 is MNHNS and CDR2 is SASEGT. Trimming cost V 7 bases and J 8 bases, with 8 bases left between them. CDR3 length: 10 amino acids. The DNA for the CDR3 is TGTGCCAGCAAGCGGGAGGAAGCTTTCTTT. It is translated as CASKREEAFF.

The chain is built from TRBV30 and TRBJ1-6; maybe TRBD1 (5 bases). V gave up 0 bases and J gave up 6 bases, with 9 bases separating them. The germline V gene has CDR1 GTSNPN and CDR2 SVGIG (reference sequence). CDR3 length: 14 residues. In DNA form, the CDR3 reads TGTGCCTGGAGTGTAAGGGGTGGTAATTCACCCCTCCACTTT. This encodes CAWSVRGGNSPLHF.